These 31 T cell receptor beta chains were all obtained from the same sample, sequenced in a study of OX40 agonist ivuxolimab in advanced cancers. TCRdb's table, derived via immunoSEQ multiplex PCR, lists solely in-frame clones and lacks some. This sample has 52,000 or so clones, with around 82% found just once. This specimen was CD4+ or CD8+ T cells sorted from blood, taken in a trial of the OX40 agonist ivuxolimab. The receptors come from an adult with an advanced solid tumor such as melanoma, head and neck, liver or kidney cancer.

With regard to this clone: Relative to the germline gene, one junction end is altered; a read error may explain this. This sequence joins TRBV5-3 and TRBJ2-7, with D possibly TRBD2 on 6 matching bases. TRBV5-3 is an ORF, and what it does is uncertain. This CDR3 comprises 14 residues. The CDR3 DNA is TGTGCCAGCAGCTTGAATTACGGGAGATACGAGCAGTACTTC. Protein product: CASSLNYGRYEQYF.

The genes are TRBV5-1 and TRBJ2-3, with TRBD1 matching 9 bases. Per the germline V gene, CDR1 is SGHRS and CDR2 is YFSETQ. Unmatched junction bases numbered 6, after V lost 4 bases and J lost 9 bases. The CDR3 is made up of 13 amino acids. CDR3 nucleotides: TGCGCCAGCAGCACGGACAGGGGCCGAACGCAGTATTTT. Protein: CASSTDRGRTQYF. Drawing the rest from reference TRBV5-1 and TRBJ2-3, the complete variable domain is KAGVTQTPRYLIKTRGQQVTLSCSPISGHRSVSWYQQTPGQGLQFLFEYFSETQRNKGNFPGRFSGRQFSNSRSEMNVSTLELGDSALYLCASSTDRGRTQYFGPGTRLTVL.

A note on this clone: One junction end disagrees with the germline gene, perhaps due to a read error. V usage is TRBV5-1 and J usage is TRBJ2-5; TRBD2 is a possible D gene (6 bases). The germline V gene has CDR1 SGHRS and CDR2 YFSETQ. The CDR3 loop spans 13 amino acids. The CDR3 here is CASSSLASGTQYF. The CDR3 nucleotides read TGTGCCAGCAGCTCTCTAGCGTCAGGGACCCAGTACTTC. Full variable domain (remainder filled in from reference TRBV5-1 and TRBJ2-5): KAGVTQTPRYLIKTRGQQVTLSCSPISGHRSVSWYQQTPGQGLQFLFEYFSETQRNKGNFPGRFSGRQFSNSRSEMNVSTLELGDSALYLCASSSLASGTQYFGPGTRLLVL.

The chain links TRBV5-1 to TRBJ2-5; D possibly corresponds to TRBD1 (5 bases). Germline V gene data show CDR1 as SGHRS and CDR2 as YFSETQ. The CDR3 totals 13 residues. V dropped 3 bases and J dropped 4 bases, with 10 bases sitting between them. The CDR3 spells CASSSWGGETQYF. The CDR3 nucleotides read TGCGCCAGCAGCTCGTGGGGCGGAGAGACCCAGTACTTC. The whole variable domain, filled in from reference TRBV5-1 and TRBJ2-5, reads KAGVTQTPRYLIKTRGQQVTLSCSPISGHRSVSWYQQTPGQGLQFLFEYFSETQRNKGNFPGRFSGRQFSNSRSEMNVSTLELGDSALYLCASSSWGGETQYFGPGTRLLVL.

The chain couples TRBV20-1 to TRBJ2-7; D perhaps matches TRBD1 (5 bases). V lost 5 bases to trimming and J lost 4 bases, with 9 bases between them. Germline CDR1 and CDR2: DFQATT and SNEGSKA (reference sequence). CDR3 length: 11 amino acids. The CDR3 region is CSARTLYEQYF. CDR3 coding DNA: TGCAGTGCTCGGACACTTTACGAGCAGTACTTC.

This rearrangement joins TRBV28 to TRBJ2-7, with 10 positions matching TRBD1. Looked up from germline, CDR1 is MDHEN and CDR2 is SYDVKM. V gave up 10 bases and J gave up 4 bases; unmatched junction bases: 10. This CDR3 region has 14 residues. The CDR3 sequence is CAINGLGQGYEQYF. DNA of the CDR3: TGTGCCATCAATGGTTTGGGACAGGGGTACGAGCAGTACTTC.

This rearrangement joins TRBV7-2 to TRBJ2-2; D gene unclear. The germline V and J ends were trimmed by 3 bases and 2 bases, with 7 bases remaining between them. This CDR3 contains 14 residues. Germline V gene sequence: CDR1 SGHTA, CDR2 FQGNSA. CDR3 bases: TGTGCCAGCAGCTTTCACAGAAACACCGGGGAGCTGTTTTTT. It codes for CASSFHRNTGELFF.

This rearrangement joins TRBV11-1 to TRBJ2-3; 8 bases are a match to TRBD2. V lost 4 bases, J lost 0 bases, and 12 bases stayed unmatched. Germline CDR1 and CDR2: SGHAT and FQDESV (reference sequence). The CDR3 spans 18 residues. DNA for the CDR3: TGTGCCAGCAGCTCCTACTTTAGTCCGGGAGGGAGCACAGATACGCAGTATTTT. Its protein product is CASSSYFSPGGSTDTQYF.

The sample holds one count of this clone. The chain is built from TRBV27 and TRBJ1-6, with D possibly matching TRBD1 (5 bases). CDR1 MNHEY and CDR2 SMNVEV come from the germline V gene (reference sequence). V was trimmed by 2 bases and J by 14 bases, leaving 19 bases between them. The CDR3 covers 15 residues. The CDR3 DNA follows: TGTGCCAGCAGTTTAAGCGGGACTTATCACGGGGCCCTCCACTTT. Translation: CASSLSGTYHGALHF.

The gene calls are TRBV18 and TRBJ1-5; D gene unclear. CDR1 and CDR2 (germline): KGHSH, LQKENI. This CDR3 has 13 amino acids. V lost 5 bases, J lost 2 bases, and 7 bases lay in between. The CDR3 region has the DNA TGTGCCAGCTCAAGAGAAGGCAATCAGCCCCAGCATTTT. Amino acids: CASSREGNQPQHF.

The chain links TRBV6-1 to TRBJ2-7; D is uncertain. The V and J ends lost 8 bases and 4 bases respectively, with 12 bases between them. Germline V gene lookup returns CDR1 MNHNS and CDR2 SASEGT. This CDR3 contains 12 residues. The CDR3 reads CASGRFGYEQYF. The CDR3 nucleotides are TGTGCCAGCGGGCGGTTCGGTTACGAGCAGTACTTC.

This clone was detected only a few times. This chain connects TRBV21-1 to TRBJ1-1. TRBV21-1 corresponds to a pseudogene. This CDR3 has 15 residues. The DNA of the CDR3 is TGTGCCAGCAACTCAGCGGGCAGGGAGAACACTGAAGCTTTCTTT. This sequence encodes CASNSAGRENTEAFF.

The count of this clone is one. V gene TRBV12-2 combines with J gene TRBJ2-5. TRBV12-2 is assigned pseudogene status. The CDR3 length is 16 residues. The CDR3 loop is CASRLVGDRLQETQYF. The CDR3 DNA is TGTGCAAGTCGCTTAGTGGGAGACAGACTCCAAGAGACCCAGTACTTC.

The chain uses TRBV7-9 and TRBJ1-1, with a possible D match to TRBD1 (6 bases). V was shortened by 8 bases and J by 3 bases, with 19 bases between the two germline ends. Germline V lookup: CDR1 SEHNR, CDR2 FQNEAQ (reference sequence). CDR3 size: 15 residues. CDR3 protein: CASLPGQGPDTEAFF. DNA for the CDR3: TGTGCCAGCTTGCCCGGGCAGGGGCCCGACACTGAAGCTTTCTTT.

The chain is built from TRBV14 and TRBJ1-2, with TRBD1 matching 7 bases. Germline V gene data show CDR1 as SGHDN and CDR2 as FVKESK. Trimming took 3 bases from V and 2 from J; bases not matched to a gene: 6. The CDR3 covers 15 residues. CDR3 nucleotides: TGTGCCAGCAGCCAGAACAGGGGACGGAACTATGGCTACACCTTC. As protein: CASSQNRGRNYGYTF.

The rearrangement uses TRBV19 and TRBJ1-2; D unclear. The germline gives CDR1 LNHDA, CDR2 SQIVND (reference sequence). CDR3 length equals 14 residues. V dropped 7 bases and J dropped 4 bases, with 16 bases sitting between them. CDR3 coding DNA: TGTGCCAGTACCCCAGGACGCGGCGCCTATGGCTACACCTTC. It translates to CASTPGRGAYGYTF.

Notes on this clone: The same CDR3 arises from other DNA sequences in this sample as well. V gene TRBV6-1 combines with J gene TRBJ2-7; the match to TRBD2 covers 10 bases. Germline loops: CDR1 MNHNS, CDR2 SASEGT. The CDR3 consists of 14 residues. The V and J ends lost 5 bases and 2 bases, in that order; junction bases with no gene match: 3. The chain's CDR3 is CASSRTSGTYEQYF. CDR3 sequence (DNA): TGTGCCAGCAGTCGGACTAGCGGAACCTACGAGCAGTACTTC.

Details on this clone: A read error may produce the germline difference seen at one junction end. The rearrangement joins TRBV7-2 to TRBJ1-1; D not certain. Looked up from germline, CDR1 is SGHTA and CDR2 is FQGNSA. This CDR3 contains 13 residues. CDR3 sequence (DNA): TGCGCCAGCAGCCAAGTCGAGAGAACTGAAGCTTTCTTT. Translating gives CASSQVERTEAFF.

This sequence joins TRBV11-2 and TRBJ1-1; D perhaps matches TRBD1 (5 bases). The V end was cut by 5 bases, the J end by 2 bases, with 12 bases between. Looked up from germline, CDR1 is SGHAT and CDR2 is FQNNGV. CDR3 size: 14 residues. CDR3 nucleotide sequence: TGTGCCAGCAGCCCAGCCAGGGATAACACTGAAGCTTTCTTT. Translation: CASSPARDNTEAFF.

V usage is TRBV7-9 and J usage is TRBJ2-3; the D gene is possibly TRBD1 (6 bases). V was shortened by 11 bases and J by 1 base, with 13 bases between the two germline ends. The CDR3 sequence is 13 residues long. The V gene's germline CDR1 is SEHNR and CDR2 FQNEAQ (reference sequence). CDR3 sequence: CAAGALRTDTQYF. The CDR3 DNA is TGTGCCGCAGGGGCCCTCCGCACAGATACGCAGTATTTT. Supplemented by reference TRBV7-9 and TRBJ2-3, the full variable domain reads DTGVSQNPRHKITKRGQNVTFRCDPISEHNRLYWYRQTLGQGPEFLTYFQNEAQLEKSRLLSDRFSAERPKGSFSTLEIQRTEQGDSAMYLCAAGALRTDTQYFGPGTRLTVL.

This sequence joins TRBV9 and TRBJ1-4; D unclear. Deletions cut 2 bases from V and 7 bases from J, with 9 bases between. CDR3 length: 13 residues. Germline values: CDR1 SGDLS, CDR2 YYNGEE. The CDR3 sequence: CASSVLVGEKLFF. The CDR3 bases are TGTGCCAGCAGCGTGCTGGTGGGTGAAAAACTGTTTTTT.

The CDR3 coding sequence is TGTGCCAGCAGCACCGGGACAGGGGGCTCGTTATCACCCCTCCACTTT. This sequence encodes CASSTGTGGSLSPLHF. V gene TRBV28 combines with J gene TRBJ1-6; TRBD1 agrees at 12 bases. The CDR3 runs 16 residues. After removal of 6 bases from V and 10 bases from J, the junction contained 10 bases not matched to a gene. The germline gives CDR1 MDHEN, CDR2 SYDVKM.

CDR3 sequence reads: CASSVGLANTGELFF. CDR3 nucleotides: TGTGCCAGCAGCGTAGGACTTGCGAACACCGGGGAGCTGTTTTTT. The rearrangement uses TRBV9 and TRBJ2-2, with D unclear. CDR1 SGDLS and CDR2 YYNGEE come from the germline V gene. V was pared by 0 bases and J by 0 bases, with 6 bases between. This CDR3 comprises 15 residues.

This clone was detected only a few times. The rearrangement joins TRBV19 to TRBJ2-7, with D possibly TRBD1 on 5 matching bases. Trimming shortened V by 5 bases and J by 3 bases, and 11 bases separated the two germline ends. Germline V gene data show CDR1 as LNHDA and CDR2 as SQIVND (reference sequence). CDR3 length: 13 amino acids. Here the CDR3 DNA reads TGTGCCAGTAGTTTGGGGCAGCACTACGAGCAGTACTTC. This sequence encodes CASSLGQHYEQYF.

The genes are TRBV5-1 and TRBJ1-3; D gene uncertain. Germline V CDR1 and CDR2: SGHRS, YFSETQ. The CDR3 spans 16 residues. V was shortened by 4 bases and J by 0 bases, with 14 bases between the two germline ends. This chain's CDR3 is CASSPLGGISGNTIYF. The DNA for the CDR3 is TGCGCCAGCAGCCCCCTGGGCGGAATCTCTGGAAACACCATATATTTT.

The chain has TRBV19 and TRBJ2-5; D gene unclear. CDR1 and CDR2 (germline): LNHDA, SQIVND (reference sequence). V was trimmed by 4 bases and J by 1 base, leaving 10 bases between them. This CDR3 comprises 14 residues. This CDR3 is CASSTRVFQETQYF. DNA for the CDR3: TGTGCCAGTAGTACTCGGGTCTTCCAAGAGACCCAGTACTTC.

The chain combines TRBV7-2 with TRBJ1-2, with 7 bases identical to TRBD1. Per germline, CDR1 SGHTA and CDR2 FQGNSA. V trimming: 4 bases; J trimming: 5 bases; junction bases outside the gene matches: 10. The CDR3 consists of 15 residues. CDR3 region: CASSYSSGTVYGYTF. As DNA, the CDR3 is TGTGCCAGCAGCTACTCCTCCGGGACAGTTTATGGCTACACCTTC.

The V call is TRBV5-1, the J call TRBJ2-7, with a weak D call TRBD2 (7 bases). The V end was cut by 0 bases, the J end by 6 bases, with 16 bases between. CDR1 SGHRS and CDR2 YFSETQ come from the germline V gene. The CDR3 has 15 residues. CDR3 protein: CASSLGAGVRGEQYF. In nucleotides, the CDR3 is TGCGCCAGCAGCTTGGGGGCGGGGGTCAGGGGCGAGCAGTACTTC.

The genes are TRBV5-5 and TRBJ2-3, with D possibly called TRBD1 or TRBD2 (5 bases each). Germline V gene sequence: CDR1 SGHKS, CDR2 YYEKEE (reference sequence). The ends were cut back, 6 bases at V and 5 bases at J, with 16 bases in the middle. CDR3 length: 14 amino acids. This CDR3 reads CASTLGRAGDTQYF. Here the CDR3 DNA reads TGTGCCAGCACCCTGGGCAGGGCGGGAGATACGCAGTATTTT.

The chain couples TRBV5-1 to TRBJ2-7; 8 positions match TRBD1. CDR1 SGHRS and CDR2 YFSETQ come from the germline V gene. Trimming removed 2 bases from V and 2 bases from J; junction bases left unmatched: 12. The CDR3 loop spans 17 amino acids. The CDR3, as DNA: TGCGCCAGCAGCTTCCGGTTTGCGGACAGGGATACCTACGAGCAGTACTTC. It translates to CASSFRFADRDTYEQYF.

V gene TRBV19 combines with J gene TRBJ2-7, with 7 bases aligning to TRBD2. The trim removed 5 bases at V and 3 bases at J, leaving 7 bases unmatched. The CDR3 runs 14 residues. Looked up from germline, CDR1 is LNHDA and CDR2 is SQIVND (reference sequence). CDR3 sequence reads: CASSFSGKNYEQYF. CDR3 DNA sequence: TGTGCCAGTAGTTTCAGCGGGAAGAACTACGAGCAGTACTTC.